A selection of T cell receptor beta chains follows, all from one sample in a study of blood T cell repertoires in COVID-19. The protocol was immunoSEQ multiplex PCR, while the TCRdb copy is restricted to in-frame clones and leaves out a portion. The sample holds about 320,000 clones; under 90% are singletons and the top ten take roughly 10%. Specimen: PBMCs or T cells enriched from blood (not recorded which). All receptors come from a woman between 18 and 29 years old who had recovered from COVID-19. Both conserved end residues are part of each CDR3. D genes are given only for firm matches.

J gene | V gene | D gene | CDR3 protein | CDR3 DNA
TRBJ2-7 | TRBV2 | NA | CASSEALGAYEQYF | TGTGCCAGCAGTGAAGCGCTAGGGGCCTACGAGCAGTACTTC
TRBJ1-1 | TRBV18 | NA | CASSPPSGGLYTEAFF | TGTGCCAGCTCACCCCCGTCGGGGGGGCTGTACACTGAAGCTTTCTTT
TRBJ1-5 | TRBV28 | TRBD1 | CASSLVRGRYQPQHF | TGTGCCAGCAGTTTGGTCAGGGGGAGGTATCAGCCCCAGCATTTT
TRBJ1-5 | TRBV12-3/TRBV12-4 | NA | CASSRGGNQPQHF | TGTGCCAGCAGTCGGGGAGGGAATCAGCCCCAGCATTTT
TRBJ1-3 | TRBV3-1/TRBV3-2 | NA | CASSHRGSTGNTIYF | TGTGCCAGCAGCCACAGGGGCAGCACTGGAAACACCATATATTTT
TRBJ1-3 | TRBV9 | TRBD1 | CASSNYPGTGLSGNTIYF | TGTGCCAGCAGCAATTACCCCGGGACAGGACTCTCTGGAAACACCATATATTTT
TRBJ1-2 | TRBV18 | TRBD1 | CASSPTQGSYNYGYTF | TGTGCCAGCTCACCAACACAGGGGTCCTATAACTATGGCTACACCTTC
TRBJ2-6 | TRBV7-3 | TRBD2 | CASSRGSSGANVLTF | TGTGCCAGCAGCCGCGGGAGCTCTGGGGCCAACGTCCTGACTTTC
TRBJ1-2 | TRBV5-1 | TRBD1 | CASSPITGGRRGYTF | TGCGCCAGCAGCCCTATTACAGGGGGGCGGAGAGGCTACACCTTC
TRBJ2-1 | TRBV19 | NA | CASSIDRDRPYNEQFF | TGTGCCAGTAGTATAGATCGAGACAGGCCCTACAATGAGCAGTTCTTC
TRBJ2-7 | TRBV6-2/TRBV6-3 | TRBD2 | CASSPLITTSGTTSYEQYF | TGTGCCAGCAGTCCGCTAATTACCACTTCCGGGACTACTTCCTACGAGCAGTACTTC
TRBJ1-1 | TRBV6-5 | TRBD1 | CASRTGVETEAFF | TGTGCCAGCAGGACAGGGGTTGAAACTGAAGCTTTCTTT
TRBJ1-5 | TRBV28 | NA | CASRSMGGTIGNQPQHF | TGTGCCAGCCGTTCCATGGGGGGGACCATTGGCAATCAGCCCCAGCATTTT
TRBJ2-1 | TRBV18 | NA | CASSPPGTYLNEQFF | TGTGCCAGCTCACCCCCCGGGACATACCTCAATGAGCAGTTCTTC
TRBJ2-1 | TRBV30 | TRBD1 | CAWSVPGQGFIGGEFF | TGTGCCTGGAGTGTACCGGGACAGGGGTTTATAGGGGGTGAGTTCTTC
TRBJ1-1 | TRBV19 | NA | CASSIAGASNTEAFF | TGTGCCAGTAGTATAGCTGGGGCATCGAACACTGAAGCTTTCTTT
TRBJ1-1 | TRBV28 | TRBD1 | CASSRQGGEAFF | TGTGCCAGCAGTCGACAGGGGGGTGAAGCTTTCTTT
TRBJ1-3 | TRBV18 | TRBD1 | CASSPIQGAPGNTIYF | TGTGCCAGCTCACCCATTCAGGGGGCGCCCGGAAACACCATATATTTT